Included here is one TCR beta chain sequence, with context. Its antigen is not identified. Time point here: proximal margin of the surgical specimen (macroscopically non-inflamed). Eligibility required adulthood, ileal or ileocolonic Crohn's disease and indicated ileocolonic resection. These data are taken from a study of T cell repertoires in ileal Crohn's disease. Across the whole study: Operated complications were stricturing disease (roughly 60%) and penetrating disease (about 40%). Findings of the study overall: Endoscopic recurrence occurred in every patient whose clonality exceeded 26.8%.

Generated by immunoSEQ multiplex PCR, the TCRdb table keeps only in-frame clones and is missing some. The data show roughly 3,200 clones, with 55% to 70% seen just once and roughly 25% held by the top ten. Germline assignment: CDR1 SGDLS and CDR2 YYNGEE. CDR3 length: 11 residues. Deletions cut 3 bases from V and 7 bases from J, with 4 bases between. Material for sequencing was ileal tissue. The sequence was obtained from an adult with Crohn's disease. The chain links TRBV9 to TRBJ2-2; D not certain. CDR3 loop: CASSASGELFF. CDR3 in DNA: TGTGCCAGCAGCGCTAGCGGGGAGCTGTTTTTT.